This T cell receptor beta chain was recorded in a study of OX40 agonist ivuxolimab in advanced cancers. Study context: With ivuxolimab, an agonistic anti-OX40 (CD134) antibody, patients were treated. A mean age of 60 years, range about 20 to 90, was recorded, and roughly 80% were male. Ivuxolimab, which patients received intravenously every 2 weeks, was dosed at 0.01 to 10 mg/kg. The study, taken as a whole, reports: Patients with a partial response at 0.1-3.0 mg/kg had among the lowest clonal expansion.

TCRdb's copy holds only in-frame clones and misses some; the assay was immunoSEQ multiplex PCR. The data show approximately 20,000 clones, roughly 91% seen once. Germline V gene sequence: CDR1 SGDLS, CDR2 YYNGEE. The CDR3 runs to 16 residues. With 0 bases removed from V and 4 bases from J, the gap between germline ends came to 17 bases. To note about this clone: The target antigen is unknown.

This TCR derives from an adult with an advanced solid tumor such as melanoma, head and neck, liver or kidney cancer. The sample was CD4+ or CD8+ T cells sorted from blood, taken in a trial of the OX40 agonist ivuxolimab. The chain employs TRBV9 and TRBJ2-7; tentative D call: TRBD2 (5 bases). CDR3 amino acids: CASSVAEGEGSYEQYF. The CDR3 region has the DNA TGTGCCAGCAGCGTAGCCGAGGGAGAGGGTTCGTACGAGCAGTACTTC.